This TCR beta chain was obtained from a study of T cell repertoires in cytomegalovirus infection. As for the study in general: CMV infection together with matching HLA type was indicated by public TCR beta signatures. The study's findings and limits: Within the response measured ex vivo, HLA-C-restricted CMV-specific TCR beta clonotypes were dominant. Identification of carriers of CMV plus the relevant HLA was performed using cumulative public TCR beta family frequency.

This clonotype occurred a few times. The antigen remains undetermined. TCRdb processed the reads anew with MiXCR; each CDR3 protein has one entry. The table has 45,000 to 75,000 distinct CDR3 sequences, about 30% seen once. Germline V gives CDR1 SGHTA, CDR2 FQGNSA. The CDR3 spans 15 residues. Trimming took off 4 bases at V and 7 bases at J, with 14 bases between the two ends. The sequencing sample was made of PBMCs, sequenced either directly or after in vitro stimulation (not recorded which). The chain recombines TRBV7-2 with TRBJ1-6, with unresolved D. The clonotype was recovered from a human donor in good health (CMV status not recorded). Some clones in this sample may be carry-over from other donors' samples. The CDR3 coding sequence is TGTGCCAGCAGCTCGCCCACAGAGTACAATTCACCCCTCCACTTT. As protein: CASSSPTEYNSPLHF.